Shown below are 30 T cell receptor beta chains from a single sample sequenced in a study of T cells after yellow fever vaccination. TCRdb recomputed calls from the 5' RACE reads with MiXCR, one row per CDR3 protein. The sample lists under 200,000 distinct CDR3 sequences, approximately 10% occurring once. The specimen was CD8+ T cells sorted from PBMCs, collected 15 days after the yellow fever booster vaccination. These receptors were obtained from a man aged 18 to 35 who received the YFV17D yellow fever vaccine.

This clonotype was picked up a small number of times. The V call is TRBV4-3, the J call TRBJ2-3; D possibly corresponds to TRBD2 (6 bases). The CDR3 sequence is 17 residues long. Trimming shortened V by 0 bases and J by 4 bases, and 17 bases separated the two germline ends. The germline V gene encodes CDR1 LGHNA and CDR2 YSLEER. The chain's CDR3 is CASSQDRAGPPADTQYF. The CDR3 DNA follows: TGCGCCAGCAGCCAAGATCGGGCGGGGCCGCCTGCAGATACGCAGTATTTT.

This clonotype came up a few times. The chain recombines TRBV7-2 with TRBJ2-3; D possibly corresponds to TRBD1 (6 bases). Looked up from germline, CDR1 is SGHTA and CDR2 is FQGNSA. This CDR3 spans 15 amino acids. Between the trimmed V and J ends, which lost 4 bases and 1 base, there was a span of 12 bases. The CDR3 sequence is CASSSATGRTDTQYF. The CDR3 DNA reads TGTGCCAGCAGCTCAGCGACAGGACGCACAGATACGCAGTATTTT.

This chain uses TRBV5-1 with TRBJ1-1, with D possibly TRBD1 on 5 matching bases. The CDR3 has 14 residues. Trimming shortened V by 3 bases and J by 5 bases, and 14 bases separated the two germline ends. Germline V gene sequence: CDR1 SGHRS, CDR2 YFSETQ. As DNA, the CDR3 is TGCGCCAGCAGCTGGGGCCAGGGAGTAACTGAAGCTTTCTTT. It translates to CASSWGQGVTEAFF.

The chain links TRBV19 to TRBJ1-5, with D uncertain. The CDR3 extends over 13 amino acids. Germline V gives CDR1 LNHDA, CDR2 SQIVND (reference sequence). The V and J ends lost 6 bases and 0 bases respectively, with 6 bases between them. For the CDR3, the DNA is TGTGCCAGTAGCACTCATAGCAATCAGCCCCAGCATTTT. Translating gives CASSTHSNQPQHF.

This clonotype has a handful of counts. J is TRBJ2-7 and V is TRBV4-1; D not resolved. CDR3 length: 14 amino acids. CDR1 and CDR2 (germline): MGHRA, YSYEKL. Trimming removed 1 base from V and 0 bases from J, with 7 bases in between. CDR3 sequence: CASSQGRYSYEQYF. CDR3 DNA: TGCGCCAGCAGCCAAGGCAGATACTCCTACGAGCAGTACTTC.

This clonotype was detected a few times. The chain carries TRBV5-1 and TRBJ1-1, with 8 nucleotides matching TRBD1. This CDR3 spans 14 amino acids. Per germline, CDR1 SGHRS and CDR2 YFSETQ. The trim removed 3 bases at V and 1 base at J, leaving 2 bases unmatched. CDR3 DNA: TGCGCCAGCAGCTGGACAGGGCCGAACACTGAAGCTTTCTTT. Translated: CASSWTGPNTEAFF.

As for this clonotype: This may be a read error, as it is one base from a much larger clone. V gene TRBV6-6 combines with J gene TRBJ1-1, with D unresolved. CDR1 MNHNY and CDR2 SVGAGI come from the germline V gene (reference sequence). This CDR3 spans 12 amino acids. Trimming removed 2 bases at V and 3 bases at J, with 4 bases between. The CDR3 is CASSYADTEAFF. The CDR3 DNA reads as TGTGCCAGCAGTTACGCGGACACTGAAGCTTTCTTT.

The chain's CDR3 is CASSPPEGTNTGELFF. The CDR3 DNA follows: TGTGCCAGCTCACCACCTGAGGGGACGAACACCGGGGAGCTGTTTTTT. The gene calls are TRBV18 and TRBJ2-2; the D gene could be TRBD1 or TRBD2 (5 bases each). Trimming pared 0 bases from V and 0 bases from J, leaving 8 bases between. Germline CDR1 KGHSH, CDR2 LQKENI. This CDR3 region has 16 residues. The whole variable domain, remainder taken from reference TRBV18 and TRBJ2-2, is NAGVMQNPRHLVRRRGQEARLRCSPMKGHSHVYWYRQLPEEGLKFMVYLQKENIIDESGMPKERFSAEFPKEGPSILRIQQVVRGDSAAYFCASSPPEGTNTGELFFGEGSRLTVL.

This clonotype occurred many times. The CDR3 protein is CASGTAYNEQFF. CDR3 sequence (DNA): TGTGCCAGCGGGACAGCCTACAATGAGCAGTTCTTC. The V gene is TRBV27, the J gene TRBJ2-1; 7 nucleotides agree with TRBD1. Losses at the gene ends were 8 bases for V and 2 bases for J; bases not matched to a gene: 0. This CDR3 is 12 amino acids long. Germline CDR1 MNHEY, CDR2 SMNVEV (reference sequence).

The chain carries TRBV5-1 and TRBJ2-1; 7 bases fit TRBD1. CDR1 and CDR2 from the germline V gene are SGHRS and YFSETQ. This CDR3 contains 14 residues. J lost 5 bases, V lost 4 bases, and 6 bases had no gene match. This chain's CDR3 is CASSEGALNNEQFF. The CDR3 DNA follows: TGCGCCAGCAGCGAGGGGGCGCTGAACAATGAGCAGTTCTTC.

This clonotype was seen repeatedly, ten times or more. The chain has TRBV3-1 and TRBJ2-1; 9 bases are a match to TRBD1. Looked up from germline, CDR1 is LGHDT and CDR2 is YNNKEL (reference sequence). The V segment lost 4 bases and the J segment 3 bases; nucleotides outside the gene matches: 7. The length of the CDR3 is 16 residues. CDR3 in amino acids: CASSPQGARVYNEQFF. In DNA form, the CDR3 reads TGTGCCAGCAGCCCACAGGGGGCGCGAGTCTACAATGAGCAGTTCTTC.

This clonotype has more than one count but fewer than ten. The chain combines TRBV11-2 with TRBJ2-2, with TRBD2 identical over 12 bases. Germline CDR1 is SGHAT and CDR2 is FQNNGV. J lost 3 bases, V lost 2 bases, and 4 bases had no gene match. This CDR3 comprises 17 residues. The CDR3 region has the DNA TGTGCCAGCAGCTTATCTAGCGGGGGGGTGTACACCGGGGAGCTGTTTTTT. Its translation is CASSLSSGGVYTGELFF.

This clonotype was seen many times. The genes are TRBV5-1 and TRBJ2-7; no reliable D call. CDR3 length: 13 amino acids. V lost 0 bases and J lost 3, with 7 bases in between. Germline values: CDR1 SGHRS, CDR2 YFSETQ. The DNA for the CDR3 is TGCGCCAGCAGCTTGGAGTACGGCTACGAGCAGTACTTC. Amino acids: CASSLEYGYEQYF.

This clonotype has only a few counts. The chain uses TRBV29-1 and TRBJ2-5, with no clear D. Trimming took off 6 bases at V and 4 bases at J, with 12 bases between the two ends. The CDR3 loop spans 12 amino acids. Germline loops: CDR1 SQVTM, CDR2 ANQGSEA. The DNA of the CDR3 is TGCAGCGTATACCCGGGTGGAGAGACCCAGTACTTC. It is translated as CSVYPGGETQYF.

This clonotype was detected a few times. The chain joins TRBV27 to TRBJ1-5; D gene ambiguous. V was trimmed by 6 bases and J by 0 bases, leaving 9 bases between them. CDR3 size: 14 residues. Germline V gives CDR1 MNHEY, CDR2 SMNVEV (reference sequence). CDR3 in DNA: TGTGCCAGCAGGGATTACAATAGCAATCAGCCCCAGCATTTT. Translated: CASRDYNSNQPQHF.

As to this clonotype: One end of the junction varies from germline; a read error may be responsible. The rearrangement links TRBV7-6 to TRBJ2-5; 7 bases line up with TRBD1. The CDR3 contains 15 residues. Looked up from germline, CDR1 is SGHVS and CDR2 is FNYEAQ. CDR3 bases: TGCGCCAGCAGCTTGGCCAGGGGGATCCAAGAGACCCAGTACTTC. Protein product: CASSLARGIQETQYF. Full variable domain (remainder filled in from reference TRBV7-6 and TRBJ2-5): GAGVSQSPRYKVTKRGQDVALRCDPISGHVSLYWYRQALGQGPEFLTYFNYEAQQDKSGLPNDRFSAERPEGSISTLTIQRTEQRDSAMYRCASSLARGIQETQYFGPGTRLLVL.

This sequence joins TRBV4-3 and TRBJ1-6; TRBD1 might be the D (5 bases). V lost 0 bases to trimming and J lost 7 bases, with 10 bases between them. The CDR3 runs to 15 residues. Germline assignment: CDR1 LGHNA and CDR2 YSLEER. This CDR3 reads CASSQDGTRNSPLHF. CDR3 DNA sequence: TGCGCCAGCAGCCAAGACGGGACGCGAAATTCACCCCTCCACTTT.

CDR3 residues: CASSQTRLATNEKLFF. CDR3 sequence (DNA): TGCGCCAGCAGCCAAACCCGTTTAGCAACTAATGAAAAACTGTTTTTT. This chain joins TRBV4-1 and TRBJ1-4; D ambiguous. V was clipped by 2 bases and J by 0 bases, with 10 bases between them. The CDR3 loop spans 16 amino acids. Germline values: CDR1 MGHRA, CDR2 YSYEKL.

This clonotype was detected many times. The V call is TRBV7-9, the J call TRBJ1-4, with D perhaps TRBD1 (5 bases). Germline CDR1 is SEHNR and CDR2 is FQNEAQ (reference sequence). The V end lost 4 bases, the J end lost 0 bases, and 15 bases lay between the germline ends. The CDR3 contains 17 residues. The chain's CDR3 is CASSSTRDGATNEKLFF. The CDR3 DNA reads TGTGCCAGCAGCTCCACTCGGGACGGCGCAACTAATGAAAAACTGTTTTTT.

This chain links TRBV4-3 with TRBJ2-1, with unresolved D. CDR3 length equals 13 residues. The germline CDR1 and CDR2 sequences are LGHNA and YSLEER. Trimming removed 1 base at V and 8 bases at J, with 9 bases between. This CDR3 is CASSQVISDEQFF. DNA of the CDR3: TGCGCCAGCAGCCAAGTAATATCTGATGAGCAGTTCTTC.

There are many counts of this clonotype. The chain recombines TRBV12-5 with TRBJ2-5; D is perhaps TRBD1 (6 bases). Trimming stripped 6 bases from V and 1 base from J, with 21 bases between. CDR1 LGHNT and CDR2 FRNRAP come from the germline V gene. CDR3 length: 17 residues. CDR3 region: CASGNDRKGGIQETQYF. The CDR3, as DNA: TGTGCTAGTGGGAACGACAGGAAGGGCGGAATCCAAGAGACCCAGTACTTC.

The J gene is TRBJ2-2, the V gene TRBV29-1, with 7 bases matching TRBD1. V dropped 8 bases and J dropped 0; count of bases not matched to a gene: 3. The germline gives CDR1 SQVTM, CDR2 ANQGSEA. The CDR3 totals 13 residues. CDR3 protein: CSLRGPNTGELFF. CDR3 sequence (DNA): TGCAGCCTTAGGGGGCCGAACACCGGGGAGCTGTTTTTT.

The genes are TRBV10-2 and TRBJ2-5, with unresolved D. The V gene lost 3 bases and the J gene lost 5 bases, with 16 bases spanning the gap. This CDR3 has 15 amino acids. Germline V gene lookup returns CDR1 WSHSY and CDR2 SAAADI. Here the CDR3 DNA reads TGCGCCAGCAGTGAAAACGGCAGTCCTCGGGAGACCCAGTACTTC. Its protein is CASSENGSPRETQYF.

The V call is TRBV29-1, the J call TRBJ2-1; D ambiguous. V lost 2 bases, J lost 6 bases, and 11 bases lay in between. Germline V gene lookup returns CDR1 SQVTM and CDR2 ANQGSEA. The CDR3 is 13 residues long. In nucleotides, the CDR3 is TGCAGCGTTGAACTCCCGATCTTCAATGAGCAGTTCTTC. Encoded protein: CSVELPIFNEQFF.

This clonotype has more than one count but fewer than ten. The rearrangement links TRBV24-1 to TRBJ2-1; TRBD2 matches at 10 bases. Per the germline V gene, CDR1 is KGHDR and CDR2 is SFDVKD. V gave up 9 bases and J gave up 5 bases; unmatched junction bases: 3. The CDR3 runs 13 residues. Here the CDR3 reads CATASGGDNEQFF. The CDR3 DNA follows: TGTGCCACCGCTAGCGGGGGAGACAATGAGCAGTTCTTC.

This clonotype was seen repeatedly, ten times or more. The rearrangement links TRBV6-1 to TRBJ2-7; 7 nucleotides agree with TRBD1. V dropped 6 bases and J dropped 2; count of bases not matched to a gene: 10. This CDR3 is 15 amino acids long. Per the germline V gene, CDR1 is MNHNS and CDR2 is SASEGT. This chain's CDR3 is CASSTGTVHPYEQYV. The CDR3 bases are TGTGCCAGCAGCACCGGGACAGTACACCCCTACGAGCAGTACGTC.

The chain couples TRBV18 to TRBJ2-7; 7 bases agree with TRBD1. The CDR3 sequence is 16 residues long. Germline V gene sequence: CDR1 KGHSH, CDR2 LQKENI. V was pared by 0 bases and J by 3 bases, with 8 bases of the junction left unmatched. The CDR3 loop reads CASSPPGTGVLYEQYF. DNA for the CDR3: TGTGCCAGCTCACCACCGGGTACAGGGGTCCTCTACGAGCAGTACTTC.

V and J are TRBV25-1 and TRBJ2-3; TRBD2 matches at 10 bases. The CDR3 sequence is 17 residues long. With V trimmed by 5 bases and J by 0 bases, 8 bases remained unmatched. The V gene's germline CDR1 is MGHDK and CDR2 SYGVNS. The CDR3: CASSRSGGGSSTDTQYF. The DNA of the CDR3 is TGTGCCAGCAGTCGGAGCGGGGGGGGCTCAAGCACAGATACGCAGTATTTT. The full variable domain, its missing parts supplied by reference TRBV25-1 and TRBJ2-3, is EADIYQTPRYLVIGTGKKITLECSQTMGHDKMYWYQQDPGMELHLIHYSYGVNSTEKGDLSSESTVSRIRTEHFPLTLESARPSHTSQYLCASSRSGGGSSTDTQYFGPGTRLTVL.

This clonotype was counted between two and nine times. This chain uses TRBV12-3 or TRBV12-4 with TRBJ1-6; maybe TRBD1 (6 bases). This CDR3 has 13 residues. V was trimmed by 0 bases and J by 14 bases, leaving 11 bases between them. The CDR3, as DNA: TGTGCCAGCAGTTTAGCAGGGGGTGCAGCCCTCCACTTT. Protein sequence: CASSLAGGAALHF.

V is TRBV12-5 and J is TRBJ1-1; D is unresolved. There are 14 residues in the CDR3. Trimming took off 0 bases at V and 0 bases at J, with 5 bases between the two ends. Germline values: CDR1 LGHNT, CDR2 FRNRAP. CDR3 nucleotides: TGTGCTAGTGGTTTGGTAGGACTGAACACTGAAGCTTTCTTT. It is translated as CASGLVGLNTEAFF.